This passage covers 32 T cell receptor beta chains from one sample sequenced in a study of blood T cells in healthy people across ages. PCR was performed a second time for 7 to 11 cycles using a sample-barcoded 5' primer and a J-beta primer mix. MiXCR, run by TCRdb on the 5' RACE reads, gives a single entry per CDR3 protein. The sample contains about 670,000 distinct CDR3 sequences, 52% of which appear only once. Sequenced input: blood. Source of these receptors: a woman older than 75 in good health.

As concerns this clonotype: A junction end diverges from the germline sequence, so it may reflect a read error. V is TRBV7-9 and J is TRBJ2-5; possible D gene TRBD1, 5 bases. TRBJ2-7 matches the DNA end more closely, so the J call is doubtful. CDR3 length: 13 residues. Looked up from germline, CDR1 is SEHNR and CDR2 is FQNEAQ (reference sequence). The CDR3 sequence: CASILARVGEQYF. In nucleotides, the CDR3 is TGTGCCAGCATCTTAGCCAGGGTTGGCGAGCAGTACTTC.

This clonotype was picked up a small number of times. The V call is TRBV12-3 or TRBV12-4, the J call TRBJ1-1; D may be TRBD1 (5 bases). The V gene lost 6 bases and the J gene lost 5 bases, with 13 bases spanning the gap. The CDR3 extends over 13 amino acids. The CDR3 protein is CASSLGWGTEAFF. CDR3 bases: TGTGCCAGCAGCCTCGGGTGGGGGACTGAAGCTTTCTTT.

This clonotype was seen a handful of times. The chain uses TRBV7-3 and TRBJ2-1, with D possibly matching TRBD1 (6 bases). In germline, CDR1 is SGHTA, CDR2 FQGTGA. V was pared by 4 bases and J by 7 bases, with 11 bases between. The CDR3 covers 13 residues. The CDR3 here is CASSSQGWNEQFF. The CDR3 nucleotides are TGTGCCAGCAGCTCACAGGGATGGAATGAGCAGTTCTTC. Together with reference TRBV7-3 and TRBJ2-1, the CDR3 gives the full variable domain: GAGVSQTPSNKVTEKGKYVELRCDPISGHTALYWYRQSLGQGPEFLIYFQGTGAADDSGLPNDRFFAVRPEGSVSTLKIQRTERGDSAVYLCASSSQGWNEQFFGPGTRLTVL.

CDR3 bases: TGTGCCAGCAGCTTAGATCCTAGCGGATACTACGAGCAGTACTTC. Its protein product is CASSLDPSGYYEQYF. The genes are TRBV7-2 and TRBJ2-5, with 7 bases matching TRBD2. The J call is in doubt because the DNA end fits TRBJ2-7 better. Per germline, CDR1 SGHTA and CDR2 FQGNSA. This CDR3 has 15 amino acids.

The chain couples TRBV14 to TRBJ2-2; 8 nucleotides align to TRBD2. CDR3 length: 16 residues. V lost 3 bases and J lost 6; bases outside the gene matches: 9. Germline V gene sequence: CDR1 SGHDN, CDR2 FVKESK. CDR3 nucleotides: TGTGCCAGCAGCCAGAGGACTAGCTCCAACTCCGGGGAGCTGTTTTTT. It encodes CASSQRTSSNSGELFF.

This clonotype was picked up one time. This may come from a read error, since a much larger clone is one base off. The chain links TRBV12-3 or TRBV12-4 to TRBJ2-1; D is unclear. The DNA end is a closer match to TRBJ2-7, so the J assignment may be wrong. This CDR3 is 17 amino acids long. The CDR3 here is CASSLVGRVSYYNEQYF. In DNA form, the CDR3 reads TGTGCCAGCAGCCTTGTAGGCCGGGTTTCGTATTACAATGAGCAGTACTTC.

This clonotype was seen ten or more times. V usage is TRBV7-8 and J usage is TRBJ2-1, with D possibly being TRBD2 (5 bases). Trimming stripped 0 bases from V and 0 bases from J, with 6 bases between. The CDR3 loop spans 15 amino acids. Germline V gene data show CDR1 as SGHVS and CDR2 as FQNEAQ. In DNA form, the CDR3 reads TGTGCCAGCAGCTTAGCGGCGGGCTCCTACAATGAGCAGTTCTTC. Translation: CASSLAAGSYNEQFF.

The V gene is TRBV20-1, the J gene TRBJ2-7, with D possibly being TRBD2 (7 bases). The CDR3 covers 14 residues. Trimming took off 3 bases at V and 3 bases at J, with 15 bases between the two ends. CDR1 and CDR2 (germline): DFQATT, SNEGSKA (reference sequence). Written as DNA, the CDR3 is TGCAGTGCTAGGAGAGGGGGGGCGGACTACGAGCAGTACTTC. As protein: CSARRGGADYEQYF.

Only one count was recorded for this clonotype. This rearrangement joins TRBV19 to TRBJ2-1, with a tentative D call TRBD1 (5 bases). Germline assignment: CDR1 LNHDA and CDR2 SQIVND (reference sequence). This CDR3 has 15 residues. V was shortened by 4 bases and J by 0 bases, with 10 bases between the two germline ends. Here the CDR3 reads CASSTTGSSYNEQFF. CDR3 DNA sequence: TGTGCCAGTAGTACAACAGGAAGCTCCTACAATGAGCAGTTCTTC.

This clonotype was detected ten times or more. The V gene is TRBV28, the J gene TRBJ2-1, with 7 nucleotides matching TRBD1. After removal of 4 bases from V and 12 bases from J, the junction contained 3 bases not matched to a gene. Germline assignment: CDR1 MDHEN and CDR2 SYDVKM. The CDR3 is 11 amino acids. CDR3 amino acids: CASSYRGVQFF. The CDR3 DNA follows: TGTGCCAGCAGTTACAGGGGTGTGCAGTTCTTC.

The sample holds a few counts of this clonotype. The genes are TRBV7-2 and TRBJ1-4; TRBD1 aligns across 7 bases. Looked up from germline, CDR1 is SGHTA and CDR2 is FQGNSA. CDR3 length: 15 residues. The trim removed 3 bases at V and 4 bases at J, leaving 5 bases unmatched. The CDR3 is CASSLRQGYNEKLFF. CDR3 bases: TGTGCCAGCAGCTTGAGACAGGGCTATAATGAAAAACTGTTTTTT.

Ten or more counts support this clonotype. The rearrangement uses TRBV7-3 and TRBJ2-1, with 7 positions matching TRBD2. CDR3 size: 15 residues. V gave up 6 bases and J gave up 0 bases; unmatched junction bases: 5. Germline V CDR1 and CDR2: SGHTA, FQGTGA. The CDR3 spells CASRSTSDSYNEQFF. The CDR3 DNA follows: TGTGCCAGCAGGTCTACTAGCGACTCCTACAATGAGCAGTTCTTC.

The chain joins TRBV5-1 to TRBJ1-1; TRBD1 matches 8 bases. The CDR3 runs 14 residues. V shed 2 bases, J shed 6 bases, and the junction held 6 bases outside the gene matches. CDR1 SGHRS and CDR2 YFSETQ come from the germline V gene. The CDR3 loop is CASSLQGDKAEAFF. CDR3 DNA: TGCGCCAGCAGCTTACAGGGGGATAAGGCTGAAGCTTTCTTT.

There are many counts of this clonotype. This chain uses TRBV9 with TRBJ2-3, with D uncertain. Germline V gives CDR1 SGDLS, CDR2 YYNGEE. The length of the CDR3 is 13 residues. Deletions cut 2 bases from V and 5 bases from J, with 9 bases between. CDR3 sequence reads: CASSVFPLDTQYF. CDR3 in DNA: TGTGCCAGCAGCGTTTTTCCGTTAGATACGCAGTATTTT. The full variable domain, completed using reference TRBV9 and TRBJ2-3, is DSGVTQTPKHLITATGQRVTLRCSPRSGDLSVYWYQQSLDQGLQFLIQYYNGEERAKGNILERFSAQQFPDLHSELNLSSLELGDSALYFCASSVFPLDTQYFGPGTRLTVL.

This clonotype was seen more than once but under ten times. The rearrangement links TRBV11-2 to TRBJ2-3; D not certain. The CDR3 covers 13 residues. The germline gives CDR1 SGHAT, CDR2 FQNNGV. Trimming left V 3 bases short and J 3 bases short, with 7 bases between. The CDR3 coding sequence is TGTGCCAGCAGCTTTTTAAGGACAGATACGCAGTATTTT. Translating gives CASSFLRTDTQYF.

Written as DNA, the CDR3 is TGCAGCGTTGCTGACAGGAACCTCTACGAGCAGTACTTC. It codes for CSVADRNLYEQYF. The gene calls are TRBV29-1 and TRBJ2-5; a weak D match, TRBD1 (6 bases). Near its end, the DNA agrees better with TRBJ2-7, so the J call may be wrong. Germline lookup yields CDR1 SQVTM and CDR2 ANQGSEA. There are 13 residues in the CDR3.

Ten or more counts support this clonotype. This chain's CDR3 is CASSYEAGGRDTQYF. The CDR3, as DNA: TGTGCCAGCAGTTACGAGGCAGGGGGCCGGGATACGCAGTATTTT. The chain couples TRBV6-5 to TRBJ2-3, with TRBD1 matching over 8 bases. Per the germline V gene, CDR1 is MNHEY and CDR2 is SVGAGI. The V and J ends lost 2 bases and 6 bases, in that order; junction bases with no gene match: 7. The length of the CDR3 is 15 residues.

V gene TRBV5-5 combines with J gene TRBJ2-2; D call uncertain. Germline assignment: CDR1 SGHKS and CDR2 YYEKEE (reference sequence). CDR3 length: 14 residues. The V and J ends lost 3 bases and 4 bases respectively, with 10 bases between them. CDR3 bases: TGTGCCAGCAGCTGGGCCCCTGGCACCGGGGAGCTGTTTTTT. It encodes CASSWAPGTGELFF.

Ten or more counts support this clonotype. The V and J genes are TRBV12-3 or TRBV12-4 and TRBJ1-2; D is uncertain. CDR3 length equals 15 residues. V dropped 6 bases and J dropped 8 bases, with 22 bases sitting between them. CDR3 in DNA: TGTGCCAGCAGGTCTACTCGAATCCTTTCGGGGGGCTACACCTTC. Translating gives CASRSTRILSGGYTF.

The chain has TRBV20-1 and TRBJ2-7, with 7 bases aligning to TRBD2. The J call may not be correct, given that the DNA end is closer to TRBJ2-5. Germline CDR1 is DFQATT and CDR2 is SNEGSKA (reference sequence). The CDR3 covers 15 residues. The CDR3 bases are TGCAGTGAGAATGGGAGGGCTGGGGACCAAGAGACCCAGTACTTC. It is translated as CSENGRAGDQETQYF.

The V and J genes are TRBV4-2 and TRBJ2-4; maybe TRBD2 (5 bases). CDR3 length equals 12 residues. Trimming stripped 5 bases from V and 11 bases from J, with 13 bases between. Germline values: CDR1 LGHNA, CDR2 YNFKEQ. CDR3 in DNA: TGTGCCAGCAGCGCCAACGGAGGCGTTCAGTACTTC. Protein product: CASSANGGVQYF.

This chain links TRBV6-2 or TRBV6-3 with TRBJ2-1; 14 bases agree with TRBD2. Germline V gene lookup returns CDR1 MNHEY and CDR2 SVGEGT. With 2 bases clipped from V and 7 bases from J, the junction kept 10 bases outside the gene matches. The CDR3 contains 18 residues. CDR3: CASSYPGTSGRDWNEQFF. The CDR3 DNA reads as TGTGCCAGCAGTTACCCCGGGACTAGCGGGAGAGATTGGAATGAGCAGTTCTTC.

This clonotype was observed a few times. This rearrangement joins TRBV21-1 to TRBJ1-2; no DNA check was done on the table's D call, TRBD1. TRBV21-1 is a pseudogene segment. The CDR3 consists of 16 residues. The CDR3 sequence is CASSKPLHRGLRGYTF. In nucleotides, the CDR3 is TGTGCCAGCAGCAAACCCCTACACAGGGGCCTACGGGGCTACACCTTC.

This clonotype was detected a few times. The chain uses TRBV20-1 and TRBJ2-3; D is undetermined. The V end was cut by 3 bases, the J end by 0 bases, with 4 bases between. The CDR3 length is 12 residues. Per germline, CDR1 DFQATT and CDR2 SNEGSKA (reference sequence). The CDR3 spells CSARLSTDTQYF. Here the CDR3 DNA reads TGCAGTGCTAGGTTGAGCACAGATACGCAGTATTTT.

This clonotype has only a few counts. The chain uses TRBV4-2 and TRBJ1-6; TRBD1 matches 7 bases. Losses at the gene ends were 1 base for V and 0 bases for J; bases not matched to a gene: 12. This CDR3 has 20 residues. From germline, CDR1 is LGHNA and CDR2 YNFKEQ. Here the CDR3 DNA reads TGTGCCAGCAGCCAAGCCTCAGGGAAAACAGGGGACTCCTATAATTCACCCCTCCACTTT. It is translated as CASSQASGKTGDSYNSPLHF.

This chain joins TRBV25-1 and TRBJ2-5; TRBD2 aligns across 10 bases. From germline, CDR1 is MGHDK and CDR2 SYGVNS. The CDR3 consists of 16 residues. V gave up 3 bases and J gave up 5 bases; unmatched junction bases: 9. CDR3 protein: CASSDHELAGRETQYF. CDR3 in DNA: TGTGCCAGCAGTGATCACGAACTAGCGGGGCGGGAGACCCAGTACTTC. Together with reference TRBV25-1 and TRBJ2-5, the CDR3 gives the full variable domain: EADIYQTPRYLVIGTGKKITLECSQTMGHDKMYWYQQDPGMELHLIHYSYGVNSTEKGDLSSESTVSRIRTEHFPLTLESARPSHTSQYLCASSDHELAGRETQYFGPGTRLLVL.

This clonotype was detected many times. The chain recombines TRBV11-2 with TRBJ1-6, with 7 bases lining up with TRBD1. The CDR3 is made up of 18 amino acids. J lost 7 bases, V lost 2 bases, and 14 bases had no gene match. Germline CDR1 SGHAT, CDR2 FQNNGV. As DNA, the CDR3 is TGTGCCAGCAGCTTAAGGCCACTCACGGAGACAGGGAATTCACCCCTCCACTTT. Protein: CASSLRPLTETGNSPLHF.

This clonotype was seen ten or more times. The junction departs from the called germline gene at one end, perhaps through a read error. The rearrangement links TRBV3-1 to TRBJ2-7; weak D call: TRBD2 (5 bases). The CDR3 length is 13 residues. From germline, CDR1 is LGHDT and CDR2 YNNKEL (reference sequence). In DNA, the CDR3 is TGCGCCAGCAGCCAAGATCGGGGTTACGAGCAGTACTTC. Amino acid sequence: CASSQDRGYEQYF.

This clonotype has ten or more counts. V and J are TRBV5-1 and TRBJ2-3, with D perhaps TRBD1 (6 bases). Trimming left V 6 bases short and J 6 bases short, with 20 bases between. There are 15 residues in the CDR3. The germline gives CDR1 SGHRS, CDR2 YFSETQ. The CDR3 reads CASTNQDSLRDTQYF. CDR3 sequence (DNA): TGCGCCAGCACTAACCAGGACAGTCTTCGGGATACGCAGTATTTT.

A single count supports this clonotype. This chain uses TRBV6-1 with TRBJ1-1; perhaps TRBD1 as D (5 bases). Trimming removed 3 bases from V and 4 bases from J, with 9 bases in between. This CDR3 comprises 13 residues. The V gene's germline CDR1 is MNHNS and CDR2 SASEGT. Here the CDR3 reads CASSEWGGTEAFF. CDR3 DNA sequence: TGTGCCAGCAGTGAGTGGGGGGGCACTGAAGCTTTCTTT.

The table lists this clonotype with many counts. This chain uses TRBV28 with TRBJ2-7, with 7 bases lining up with TRBD2. The CDR3 runs 14 residues. Germline values: CDR1 MDHEN, CDR2 SYDVKM. The ends lost 5 bases at V and 4 bases at J; junction bases unmatched: 8. The chain's CDR3 is CASSPGELAYEQYF. DNA for the CDR3: TGTGCCAGCAGTCCGGGGGAACTAGCGTACGAGCAGTACTTC. Using reference TRBV28 and TRBJ2-7 for the parts outside the CDR3, the full variable domain is DVKVTQSSRYLVKRTGEKVFLECVQDMDHENMFWYRQDPGLGLRLIYFSYDVKMKEKGDIPEGYSVSREKKERFSLILESASTNQTSMYLCASSPGELAYEQYFGPGTRLTVT.

This clonotype is a singleton in its sample. The genes are TRBV20-1 and TRBJ2-1; TRBD1 might be the D (6 bases). CDR3 length: 13 residues. Trimming pared 5 bases from V and 8 bases from J, leaving 16 bases between. Germline V lookup: CDR1 DFQATT, CDR2 SNEGSKA (reference sequence). The CDR3 region is CSAGPTGYDEQFF. The CDR3 nucleotides are TGCAGTGCTGGGCCCACAGGGTACGATGAGCAGTTCTTC.